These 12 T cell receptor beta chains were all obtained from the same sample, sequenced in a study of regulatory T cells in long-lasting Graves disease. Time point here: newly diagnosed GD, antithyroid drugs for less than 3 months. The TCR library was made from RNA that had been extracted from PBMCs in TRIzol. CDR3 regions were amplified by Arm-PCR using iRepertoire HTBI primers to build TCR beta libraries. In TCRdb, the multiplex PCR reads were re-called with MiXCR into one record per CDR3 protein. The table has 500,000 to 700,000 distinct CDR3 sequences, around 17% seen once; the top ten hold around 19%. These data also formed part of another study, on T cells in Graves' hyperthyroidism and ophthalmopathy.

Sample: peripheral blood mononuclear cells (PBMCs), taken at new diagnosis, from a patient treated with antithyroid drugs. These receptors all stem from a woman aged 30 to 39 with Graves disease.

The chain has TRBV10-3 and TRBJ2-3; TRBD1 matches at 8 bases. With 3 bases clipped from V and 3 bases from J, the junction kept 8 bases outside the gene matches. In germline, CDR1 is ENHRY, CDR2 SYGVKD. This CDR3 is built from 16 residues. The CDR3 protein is CAISERLGQGTDTQYF. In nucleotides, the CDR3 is TGTGCCATCAGTGAAAGGTTAGGACAGGGAACAGATACGCAGTATTTT.

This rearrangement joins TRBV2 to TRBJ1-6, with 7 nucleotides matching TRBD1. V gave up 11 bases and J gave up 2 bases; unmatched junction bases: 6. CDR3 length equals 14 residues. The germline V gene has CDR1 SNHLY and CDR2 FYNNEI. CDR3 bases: TGTGCCTCCCGGGACAGCACCTATAATTCACCCCTCCACTTT. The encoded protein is CASRDSTYNSPLHF.

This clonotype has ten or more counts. The CDR3 bases are TGTGCCAGCAGTGAAACGGTGAACACTGAAGCTTTCTTT. Translating it yields CASSETVNTEAFF. The chain is built from TRBV6-1 and TRBJ1-1, with no clear D. Between the trimmed V and J ends, which lost 2 bases and 0 bases, there was a span of 4 bases. The CDR3 is 13 amino acids. CDR1 MNHNS and CDR2 SASEGT come from the germline V gene.

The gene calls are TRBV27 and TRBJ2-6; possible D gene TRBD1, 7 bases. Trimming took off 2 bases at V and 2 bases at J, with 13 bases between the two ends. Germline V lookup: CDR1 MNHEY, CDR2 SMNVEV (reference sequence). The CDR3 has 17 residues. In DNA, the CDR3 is TGTGCCAGCAGTTTAGTCACCAGGGGGGCTGGGGCCAACGTCCTGACTTTC. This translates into CASSLVTRGAGANVLTF.

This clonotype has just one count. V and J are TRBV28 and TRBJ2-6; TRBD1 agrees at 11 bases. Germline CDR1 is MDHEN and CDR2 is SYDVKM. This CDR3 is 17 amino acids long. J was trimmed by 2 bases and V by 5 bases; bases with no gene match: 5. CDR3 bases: TGTGCCAGCAGTCCGGGACAGGGGGAAACTGGGGCCAACGTCCTGACTTTC. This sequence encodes CASSPGQGETGANVLTF.

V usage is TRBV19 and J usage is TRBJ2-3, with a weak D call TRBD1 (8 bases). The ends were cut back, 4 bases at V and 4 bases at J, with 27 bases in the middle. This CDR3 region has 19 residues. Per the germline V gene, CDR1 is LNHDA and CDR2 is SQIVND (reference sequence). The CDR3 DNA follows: TGTGCCAGTAGTACCCGACAGGGGAAACGAGGGAGGGCCCCAGATACGCAGTATTTT. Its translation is CASSTRQGKRGRAPDTQYF.

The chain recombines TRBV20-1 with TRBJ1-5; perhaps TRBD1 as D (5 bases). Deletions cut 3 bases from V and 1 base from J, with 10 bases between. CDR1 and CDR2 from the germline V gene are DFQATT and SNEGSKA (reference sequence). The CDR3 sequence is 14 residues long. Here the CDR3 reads CSASRGTSNQPQHF. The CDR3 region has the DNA TGCAGTGCTAGTAGAGGGACCAGCAATCAGCCCCAGCATTTT.

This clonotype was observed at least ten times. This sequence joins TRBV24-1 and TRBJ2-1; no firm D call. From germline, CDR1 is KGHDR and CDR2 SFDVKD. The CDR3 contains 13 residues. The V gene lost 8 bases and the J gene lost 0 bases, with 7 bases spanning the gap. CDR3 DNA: TGTGCCACCATGGCCAGCTCCTACAATGAGCAGTTCTTC. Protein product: CATMASSYNEQFF.

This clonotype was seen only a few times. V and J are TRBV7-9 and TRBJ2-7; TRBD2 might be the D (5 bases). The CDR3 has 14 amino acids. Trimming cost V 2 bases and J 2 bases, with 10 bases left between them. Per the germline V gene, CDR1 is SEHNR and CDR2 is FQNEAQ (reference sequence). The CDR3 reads CASSLSGFAYEQYF. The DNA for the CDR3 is TGTGCCAGCAGCTTATCGGGATTCGCCTACGAGCAGTACTTC.

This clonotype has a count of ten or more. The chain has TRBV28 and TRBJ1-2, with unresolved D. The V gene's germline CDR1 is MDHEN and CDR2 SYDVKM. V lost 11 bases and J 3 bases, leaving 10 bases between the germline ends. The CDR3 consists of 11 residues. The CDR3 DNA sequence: TGTGCCGCAGGCAGCTACTATGGCTACACCTTC. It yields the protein CAAGSYYGYTF.

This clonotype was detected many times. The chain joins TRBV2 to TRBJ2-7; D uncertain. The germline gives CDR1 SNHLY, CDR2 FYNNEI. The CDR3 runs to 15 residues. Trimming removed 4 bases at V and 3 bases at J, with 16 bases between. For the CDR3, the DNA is TGTGCCAGCAGTGTAGGGCCTGGGCTCGTCTACGAGCAGTACTTC. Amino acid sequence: CASSVGPGLVYEQYF.

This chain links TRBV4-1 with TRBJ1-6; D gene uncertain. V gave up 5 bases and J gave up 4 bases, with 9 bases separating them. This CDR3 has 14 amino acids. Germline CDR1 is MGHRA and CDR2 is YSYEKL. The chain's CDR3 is CASSLDPYNSPLHF. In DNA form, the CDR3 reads TGCGCCAGCAGCTTGGACCCTTATAATTCACCCCTCCACTTT.